A single sample is the source of the 20 T cell receptor beta chains below, sequenced in a study of blood T cell repertoires in COVID-19. Using immunoSEQ multiplex PCR, the repertoire was profiled, and TCRdb retains in-frame clones only, with some absent. The sample lists some 170,000 clones; approximately 80% were seen once. Sequenced input: PBMCs or T cells enriched from blood (not recorded which). The source of these receptors is a man in his forties or fifties who had recovered from COVID-19.

In its sample, this clone was seen a few times. This chain joins TRBV2 and TRBJ2-2; TRBD1 matches 8 bases. The CDR3 length is 12 residues. The trim removed 6 bases at V and 6 bases at J, leaving 0 bases unmatched. Germline CDR1 is SNHLY and CDR2 is FYNNEI. The CDR3 nucleotides are TGTGCCAGCAGGGGACAGGCCGGGGAGCTGTTTTTT. This gives the protein CASRGQAGELFF. The whole variable domain, remainder taken from reference TRBV2 and TRBJ2-2, is EPEVTQTPSHQVTQMGQEVILRCVPISNHLYFYWYRQILGQKVEFLVSFYNNEISEKSEIFDDQFSVERPDGSNFTLKIRSTKLEDSAMYFCASRGQAGELFFGEGSRLTVL.

The chain uses TRBV6-5 and TRBJ1-1; D is uncertain. The ends were cut back, 0 bases at V and 0 bases at J, with 11 bases in the middle. CDR3 length equals 16 residues. Germline-derived CDR1 and CDR2 are MNHEY and SVGAGI. CDR3 amino acids: CASSYSVDTMNTEAFF. The CDR3 DNA reads as TGTGCCAGCAGTTACTCCGTCGACACCATGAACACTGAAGCTTTCTTT.

The J gene is TRBJ1-1, the V gene TRBV7-2; D is unclear. V dropped 4 bases and J dropped 1 base, with 7 bases sitting between them. The CDR3 covers 13 residues. Germline CDR1 SGHTA, CDR2 FQGNSA. CDR3 loop: CASSSFSNTEAFF. CDR3 in DNA: TGTGCCAGCAGCTCCTTCTCGAACACTGAAGCTTTCTTT.

The chain uses TRBV11-2 and TRBJ1-2; 7 bases are a match to TRBD1. Unmatched junction bases numbered 3, after V lost 0 bases and J lost 5 bases. The CDR3 sequence is 14 residues long. Germline V lookup: CDR1 SGHAT, CDR2 FQNNGV. The CDR3 coding sequence is TGTGCCAGCAGCTTAGAGGCAGGGGGTTATGGCTACACCTTC. Its protein is CASSLEAGGYGYTF.

This clone was recorded at least ten times. This chain uses TRBV12-5 with TRBJ1-2; D perhaps matches TRBD1 (5 bases). The V gene's germline CDR1 is LGHNT and CDR2 FRNRAP. CDR3 length: 13 residues. V lost 6 bases to trimming and J lost 8 bases, with 16 bases between them. The CDR3 is CASGFQGGRGYTF. The CDR3, as DNA: TGTGCTAGTGGATTCCAGGGCGGAAGGGGCTACACCTTC.

This chain uses TRBV29-1 with TRBJ1-1, with D perhaps TRBD1 (5 bases). CDR3 size: 15 residues. The V end lost 5 bases, the J end lost 0 bases, and 16 bases lay between the germline ends. Per germline, CDR1 SQVTM and CDR2 ANQGSEA. The chain's CDR3 is CSVKGTAGMNTEAFF. CDR3 nucleotide sequence: TGCAGCGTTAAGGGGACCGCGGGGATGAACACTGAAGCTTTCTTT.

This rearrangement joins TRBV5-1 to TRBJ1-4, with D possibly being TRBD1 (6 bases). Trimming left V 3 bases short and J 0 bases short, with 12 bases between. CDR3 length equals 16 residues. In germline, CDR1 is SGHRS, CDR2 YFSETQ. The CDR3 reads CASSSTRQATNEKLFF. DNA for the CDR3: TGCGCCAGCAGCTCGACGAGACAGGCAACTAATGAAAAACTGTTTTTT. Full variable domain (outside the CDR3, taken from reference TRBV5-1 and TRBJ1-4): KAGVTQTPRYLIKTRGQQVTLSCSPISGHRSVSWYQQTPGQGLQFLFEYFSETQRNKGNFPGRFSGRQFSNSRSEMNVSTLELGDSALYLCASSSTRQATNEKLFFGSGTQLSVL.

This clone was found many times. The rearrangement uses TRBV5-4 and TRBJ2-1; no reliable D call. Trimming removed 5 bases from V and 4 bases from J, with 16 bases in between. The germline gives CDR1 SGHNT, CDR2 YYREEE (reference sequence). The CDR3 loop spans 15 amino acids. CDR3 nucleotide sequence: TGTGCCAGCAGTTCAGCGCTCCGAGGATACAATGAGCAGTTCTTC. Translation: CASSSALRGYNEQFF.

This CDR3 is CASGLPGGPEGYTF. Written as DNA, the CDR3 is TGTGCTAGTGGTTTGCCAGGGGGTCCGGAAGGCTACACCTTC. This rearrangement joins TRBV12-5 to TRBJ1-2, with 7 bases identical to TRBD1. Germline loops: CDR1 LGHNT, CDR2 FRNRAP. The CDR3 sequence is 14 residues long. The V gene end was trimmed by 2 bases and the J gene end by 8 bases; junction bases not matched to a gene: 8.

This clone was found once. The genes are TRBV11-2 and TRBJ2-3; no clear D. Trimming removed 5 bases from V and 6 bases from J, with 12 bases in between. The CDR3 covers 13 residues. Germline lookup yields CDR1 SGHAT and CDR2 FQNNGV. The CDR3, as DNA: TGTGCCAGCAGCCCCGTCTCCCCCGATACGCAGTATTTT. Encoded protein: CASSPVSPDTQYF.

This clone has only a few counts. V gene TRBV7-8 combines with J gene TRBJ1-2; 7 nucleotides match TRBD1. Germline-derived CDR1 and CDR2 are SGHVS and FQNEAQ. The CDR3 is 14 residues long. J gave up 2 bases and V 3 bases, and 3 bases lay outside the gene matches. In DNA, the CDR3 is TGTGCCAGCAGCTTTCCGGGACAGAACTATGGCTACACCTTC. It yields the protein CASSFPGQNYGYTF.

This clone was observed a handful of times. The chain carries TRBV6-5 and TRBJ1-5, with a weak D call TRBD1 (6 bases). Germline loops: CDR1 MNHEY, CDR2 SVGAGI. V was clipped by 6 bases and J by 0 bases, with 12 bases between them. The CDR3 spans 15 residues. CDR3 bases: TGTGCCAGCAGCCGGGGACAATATAGCAATCAGCCCCAGCATTTT. It codes for CASSRGQYSNQPQHF.

V gene TRBV12-3 or TRBV12-4 combines with J gene TRBJ1-2; possibly TRBD1 for D (6 bases). V was shortened by 5 bases and J by 4 bases, with 11 bases between the two germline ends. This CDR3 has 13 residues. The CDR3 nucleotides are TGTGCCAGCAGTCCGGACAGAACCTATGGCTACACCTTC. Its protein is CASSPDRTYGYTF.

The chain carries TRBV29-1 and TRBJ1-4; 7 nucleotides agree with TRBD1. Germline assignment: CDR1 SQVTM and CDR2 ANQGSEA. After removal of 5 bases from V and 7 bases from J, the junction contained 4 bases not matched to a gene. This CDR3 comprises 12 residues. The CDR3 coding sequence is TGCAGCGTTACCTCAGGGGGTGAAAAACTGTTTTTT. Protein: CSVTSGGEKLFF. Variable domain in full (rest from reference TRBV29-1 and TRBJ1-4): SAVISQKPSRDICQRGTSLTIQCQVDSQVTMMFWYRQQPGQSLTLIATANQGSEATYESGFVIDKFPISRPNLTFSTLTVSNMSPEDSSIYLCSVTSGGEKLFFGSGTQLSVL.

The table lists this clone with a few counts. The genes are TRBV10-1 and TRBJ2-2; the match to TRBD2 covers 10 bases. The CDR3 is made up of 16 amino acids. Germline V gene lookup returns CDR1 WNHNN and CDR2 SYGVQD (reference sequence). V lost 6 bases and J lost 1; bases outside the gene matches: 5. The CDR3 bases are TGCGCCAGCAGCAGGACTAGCGGACAGAACACCGGGGAGCTGTTTTTT. This sequence encodes CASSRTSGQNTGELFF.

The rearrangement uses TRBV30 and TRBJ1-2; 8 bases map to TRBD1. V dropped 6 bases and J dropped 3; count of bases not matched to a gene: 6. The CDR3 is made up of 13 amino acids. Germline CDR1 and CDR2: GTSNPN and SVGIG (reference sequence). CDR3 sequence reads: CACPGQGDYGYTF. DNA for the CDR3: TGTGCCTGCCCCGGACAGGGCGACTATGGCTACACCTTC.

The chain couples TRBV3-1 (or the pseudogene TRBV3-2) to TRBJ2-5; 9 positions match TRBD2. The CDR3 extends over 15 amino acids. Germline CDR1 LGHDT, CDR2 YNNKEL (reference sequence). Trimming at V came to 2 bases and at J to 4 bases, leaving 5 bases not matched to a gene. The CDR3 reads CASSQPLAGLETQYF. The CDR3 DNA sequence: TGTGCCAGCAGCCAACCCCTAGCGGGGTTAGAGACCCAGTACTTC.

The gene calls are TRBV11-2 and TRBJ2-7; D gene ambiguous. The CDR3 spans 13 residues. Deletions cut 1 base from V and 3 bases from J, with 7 bases between. CDR1 is SGHAT and CDR2 is FQNNGV in the germline V gene. The CDR3 DNA reads TGTGCCAGCAGCTTAGTGGCAAACTACGAGCAGTACGTC. It encodes CASSLVANYEQYV.

This chain joins TRBV29-1 and TRBJ2-1; 9 nucleotides align to TRBD2. Germline CDR1 is SQVTM and CDR2 is ANQGSEA. V dropped 5 bases and J dropped 10; count of bases not matched to a gene: 15. The CDR3 is 15 amino acids. The CDR3 bases are TGCAGCGTTCATGTAGGTCTAGCGGGGATAGACGAGCAGTTCTTC. Translation: CSVHVGLAGIDEQFF.

Comments on this clone: This CDR3 is also generated by other DNA sequences in the sample. V is TRBV3-1 (or the pseudogene TRBV3-2) and J is TRBJ2-3, with TRBD2 matching over 9 bases. Losses at the gene ends were 0 bases for V and 8 bases for J; bases not matched to a gene: 9. Looked up from germline, CDR1 is LGHDT and CDR2 is YNNKEL (reference sequence). This CDR3 has 16 amino acids. The CDR3 region has the DNA TGTGCCAGCAGCCAAGATGGGCGGGGGGGCCGGGGTACGCAGTATTTT. Amino acids: CASSQDGRGGRGTQYF.